This TCR beta chain was found in a study of CD8 T cells in ankylosing spondylitis. Study-level points and caveats: Seemingly characteristic of ankylosing spondylitis blood was a TCR beta motif consisting of 7 or 8 highly homologous variants. Disease-linked clones bore a CD8+ phenotype, appearing relatively rarely in peripheral blood. From matched ankylosing spondylitis synovial fluid, disease-linked clones were reportedly recovered at significantly enriched levels.

Preparation of TCR beta libraries was done by quantitative 5'-RACE with molecular barcodes. TCRdb processed the 5' RACE reads anew with MiXCR; each CDR3 protein has one entry. The sample has approximately 400,000 distinct CDR3 sequences; roughly 18% are singletons. The table lists this clonotype with a few counts. Its target is not known. Germline CDR1 is DFQATT and CDR2 is SNEGSKA (reference sequence). CDR3 size: 15 residues. The V end was cut by 4 bases, the J end by 0 bases, with 14 bases between. V and J are TRBV20-1 and TRBJ2-3, with a possible D match to TRBD1 (6 bases). This clonotype was sampled from a male donor with ankylosing spondylitis. The sequenced material came from blood, either unsorted or a sorted T cell fraction (not recorded which). The CDR3 DNA reads as TGCAGTGCTAAGCCCTGGGGGCCTAGCACAGATACGCAGTATTTT. It translates to CSAKPWGPSTDTQYF.